This T cell receptor (beta chain) came from a study of immune evolution from preneoplasia to lung adenocarcinoma. This clone was detected only once. Using immunoSEQ multiplex PCR, the repertoire was profiled, and TCRdb retains in-frame clones only, with some absent. The sample holds about 5,500 clones; roughly 80% are singletons and the top ten take roughly 4%. Germline V lookup: CDR1 SNHLY, CDR2 FYNNEI. The length of the CDR3 is 16 residues. V gave up 3 bases and J gave up 0 bases, with 12 bases separating them. The chain couples TRBV2 to TRBJ1-5; D gene ambiguous. Source material: FFPE adjacent normal lung tissue. The receptor's source is a person aged 70 to 80 with lung adenocarcinoma. For the CDR3, the DNA is TGTGCCAGCAGTGAGCCTGAGGGAGCTAGCAATCAGCCCCAGCATTTT. The encoded protein is CASSEPEGASNQPQHF.